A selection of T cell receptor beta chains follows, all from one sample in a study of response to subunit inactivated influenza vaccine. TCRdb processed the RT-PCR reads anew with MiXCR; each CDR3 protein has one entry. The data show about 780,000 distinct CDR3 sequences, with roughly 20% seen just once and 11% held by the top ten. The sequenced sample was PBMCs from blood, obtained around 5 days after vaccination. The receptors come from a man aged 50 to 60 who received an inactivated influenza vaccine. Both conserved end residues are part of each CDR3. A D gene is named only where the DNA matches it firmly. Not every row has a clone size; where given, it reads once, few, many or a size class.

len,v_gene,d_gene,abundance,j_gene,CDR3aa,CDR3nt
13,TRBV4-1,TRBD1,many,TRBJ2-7,CASSFHRGTEQYF,TGCGCCAGCAGCTTCCACAGGGGTACCGAGCAGTACTTC
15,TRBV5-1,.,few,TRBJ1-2,CASSLRTATNYGYTF,TGCGCCAGCAGCTTGCGGACAGCCACTAACTATGGCTACACCTTC
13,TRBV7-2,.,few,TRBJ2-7,CASSFSETYEQYF,TGTGCCAGCAGCTTTTCGGAAACCTACGAGCAGTACTTC
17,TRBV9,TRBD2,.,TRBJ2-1,CASSVGAPGLAANEQFF,TGTGCCAGCAGCGTAGGGGCACCGGGACTAGCGGCCAATGAGCAGTTCTTC
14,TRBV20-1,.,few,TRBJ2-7,CSARGLTGSYEQYF,TGCAGTGCTAGAGGCCTGACAGGATCCTACGAGCAGTACTTC
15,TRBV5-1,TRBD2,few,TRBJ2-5,CASSTGTTLWETQYF,TGCGCCAGCAGCACTGGGACTACCCTCTGGGAGACCCAGTACTTC
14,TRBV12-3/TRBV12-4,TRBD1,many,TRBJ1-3,CASSRQGAVNTIYF,TGTGCCAGCAGCCGACAGGGGGCCGTAAACACCATATATTTT
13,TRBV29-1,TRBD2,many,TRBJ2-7,CSVVGTSRNEQYF,TGCAGCGTTGTCGGGACTAGCAGAAACGAGCAGTACTTC
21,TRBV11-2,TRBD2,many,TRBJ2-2,CASSLVRRPLAGDANTGELFF,TGTGCCAGCAGCTTAGTTCGGAGACCACTAGCGGGGGACGCGAACACCGGGGAGCTGTTTTTT
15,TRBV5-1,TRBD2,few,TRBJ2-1,CASSLDHGGLDEQFF,TGCGCCAGCAGCTTGGATCACGGGGGGTTAGATGAGCAGTTCTTC
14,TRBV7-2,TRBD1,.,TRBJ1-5,CASAQDRGNQPQHF,TGTGCCAGCGCTCAGGACAGGGGTAATCAGCCCCAGCATTTT
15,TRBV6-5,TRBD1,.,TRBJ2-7,CASSYSGRGPIEQYF,TGTGCCAGCAGTTACTCGGGCAGGGGGCCGATCGAGCAGTACTTC
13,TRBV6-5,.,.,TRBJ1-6,CASSYRHNSPLHF,TGTGCCAGCAGTTACCGACATAATTCACCCCTCCACTTT
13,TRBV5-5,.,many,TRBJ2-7,CASSLDNLYEQYF,TGTGCCAGCAGCTTGGACAACCTCTACGAGCAGTACTTC
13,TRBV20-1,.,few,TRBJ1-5,CSAGFGTGGTQHF,TGCAGTGCTGGGTTCGGGACGGGGGGTACTCAGCATTTT
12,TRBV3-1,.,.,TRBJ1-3,CASSQGSNTIYF,TGTGCCAGCAGCCAAGGGTCGAACACCATATATTTT
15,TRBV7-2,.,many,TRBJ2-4,CASSPSGVAKNIQYF,TGTGCCAGCAGCCCTTCTGGGGTTGCCAAAAACATTCAGTACTTC
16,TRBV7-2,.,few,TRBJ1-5,CASSLVSGNSNQPQHF,TGTGCCAGCAGCTTAGTCTCAGGGAATAGCAATCAGCCCCAGCATTTT
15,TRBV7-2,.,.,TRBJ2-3,CASSTGGLPTDTQYF,TGTGCCAGCAGCACCGGTGGACTCCCCACAGATACGCAGTATTTT
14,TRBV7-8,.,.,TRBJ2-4,CASSPGSGKNIQYF,TGTGCCAGCAGCCCTGGCAGCGGGAAAAACATTCAGTACTTC
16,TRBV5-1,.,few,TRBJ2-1,CASSILSTGPGHEQFF,TGCGCCAGCAGCATACTATCCACAGGACCCGGCCATGAGCAGTTCTTC
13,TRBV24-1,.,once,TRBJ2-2,CATGTDYTGELFF,TGTGCCACCGGGACGGATTACACCGGGGAGCTGTTTTTT
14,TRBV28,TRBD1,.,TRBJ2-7,CASSRDRPNYEQYF,TGTGCCAGCAGTCGGGACAGGCCGAACTACGAGCAGTACTTC
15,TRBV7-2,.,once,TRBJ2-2,CASSLTLRNTGELFF,TGTGCCAGCAGCTTAACCCTAAGAAACACCGGGGAGCTGTTTTTT
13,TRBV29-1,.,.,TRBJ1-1,CSVELRENTEAFF,TGCAGCGTTGAATTAAGGGAGAACACTGAAGCTTTCTTT